A single sample is the source of the 14 T cell receptor beta chains below, sequenced in a study of blood T cell repertoires in COVID-19. Using immunoSEQ multiplex PCR, the repertoire was profiled, and TCRdb retains in-frame clones only, with some absent. Here the sample spans hundreds of thousands of clones, roughly 87% being singletons. The sample was peripheral blood. These receptors were obtained from a human donor in a cohort sampled during active COVID-19.

The rearrangement uses TRBV11-2 and TRBJ2-5, with D perhaps matching TRBD1 (5 bases). This CDR3 region has 15 residues. The V end was cut by 2 bases, the J end by 2 bases, with 12 bases between. Germline CDR1 reads SGHAT; CDR2 reads FQNNGV. CDR3 protein: CASSLRQGRQETQYF. CDR3 nucleotide sequence: TGTGCCAGCAGCTTAAGGCAGGGCAGGCAAGAGACCCAGTACTTC.

This chain joins TRBV10-1 and TRBJ2-2; TRBD2 matches 13 bases. The germline CDR1 and CDR2 sequences are WNHNN and SYGVQD (reference sequence). V gave up 2 bases and J gave up 7 bases; unmatched junction bases: 1. This CDR3 is 15 amino acids long. The CDR3 nucleotides are TGCGCCAGCAGTGAGGGGACTAGCGGGGTCGGGGAGCTGTTTTTT. It specifies CASSEGTSGVGELFF.

V is TRBV6-6 and J is TRBJ2-7; 9 nucleotides agree with TRBD1. Germline CDR1 and CDR2: MNHNY and SVGAGI (reference sequence). The trim removed 2 bases at V and 5 bases at J, leaving 4 bases unmatched. This CDR3 is 14 amino acids long. CDR3 loop: CASSYTGGFDEQYF. The CDR3 region has the DNA TGTGCCAGCAGTTACACAGGGGGCTTCGACGAGCAGTACTTC.

This clone was observed once. The chain carries TRBV25-1 and TRBJ1-5; D gene uncertain. Germline CDR1 MGHDK, CDR2 SYGVNS. With 5 bases removed from V and 2 bases from J, the gap between germline ends came to 7 bases. The CDR3 covers 13 residues. CDR3 nucleotide sequence: TGTGCCAGCAGTTCCCTAGGCAATCAGCCCCAGCATTTT. Translating it yields CASSSLGNQPQHF.

The chain combines TRBV28 with TRBJ2-7; D is ambiguous. CDR1 is MDHEN, CDR2 SYDVKM, per germline. The CDR3 is made up of 12 amino acids. V was shortened by 5 bases and J by 5 bases, with 10 bases between the two germline ends. The CDR3 here is CASSALSHEQYF. Here the CDR3 DNA reads TGTGCCAGCAGTGCGCTCTCTCACGAGCAGTACTTC. The variable domain in full, with the rest retrieved from reference TRBV28 and TRBJ2-7, is DVKVTQSSRYLVKRTGEKVFLECVQDMDHENMFWYRQDPGLGLRLIYFSYDVKMKEKGDIPEGYSVSREKKERFSLILESASTNQTSMYLCASSALSHEQYFGPGTRLTVT.

This chain connects TRBV20-1 to TRBJ2-7, with 9 bases lining up with TRBD1. This CDR3 is 16 amino acids long. Trimming took 3 bases from V and 3 from J; bases not matched to a gene: 12. Germline V CDR1 and CDR2: DFQATT, SNEGSKA (reference sequence). The CDR3, as DNA: TGCAGTGCTAGTATGCGACAGGACAGGGGTAACTACGAGCAGTACTTC. It encodes CSASMRQDRGNYEQYF.

The V call is TRBV18, the J call TRBJ1-4; a possible D gene is TRBD1 (5 bases). There are 14 residues in the CDR3. Germline V lookup: CDR1 KGHSH, CDR2 LQKENI. Trimming pared 0 bases from V and 6 bases from J, leaving 8 bases between. DNA of the CDR3: TGTGCCAGCTCACCACCAGGGGTTTATGAAAAACTGTTTTTT. Its translation is CASSPPGVYEKLFF.

The chain carries TRBV9 and TRBJ2-1, with D tentatively TRBD2 (6 bases). CDR3 length: 14 amino acids. Germline CDR1 reads SGDLS; CDR2 reads YYNGEE. V was clipped by 3 bases and J by 8 bases, with 15 bases between them. The CDR3 loop reads CASSDPGLRHEQFF. CDR3 DNA: TGTGCCAGCAGCGACCCGGGACTGAGACATGAGCAGTTCTTC. Variable domain in full (rest from reference TRBV9 and TRBJ2-1): DSGVTQTPKHLITATGQRVTLRCSPRSGDLSVYWYQQSLDQGLQFLIQYYNGEERAKGNILERFSAQQFPDLHSELNLSSLELGDSALYFCASSDPGLRHEQFFGPGTRLTVL.

This chain uses TRBV5-1 with TRBJ2-7; 7 bases line up with TRBD1. Unmatched junction bases numbered 17, after V lost 0 bases and J lost 5 bases. This CDR3 has 18 amino acids. The germline V gene encodes CDR1 SGHRS and CDR2 YFSETQ. CDR3 sequence: CASSLVRQGILSRDEQYF. The DNA for the CDR3 is TGCGCCAGCAGCTTGGTGAGACAGGGTATCCTCTCTCGGGACGAGCAGTACTTC.

CDR3 nucleotides: TGTGCCAGCAGTCCGGGACATCAGGGGGCTTATGGCTACACCTTC. This codes for CASSPGHQGAYGYTF. The chain recombines TRBV6-5 with TRBJ1-2; 8 bases line up with TRBD1. Per the germline V gene, CDR1 is MNHEY and CDR2 is SVGAGI. J gave up 5 bases and V 5 bases, and 10 bases lay outside the gene matches. The CDR3 is 15 amino acids.

The V call is TRBV27, the J call TRBJ2-1, with TRBD1 identical over 9 bases. V lost 6 bases, J lost 5 bases, and 11 bases stayed unmatched. The germline V gene encodes CDR1 MNHEY and CDR2 SMNVEV (reference sequence). The CDR3 is 16 residues long. CDR3 in DNA: TGTGCCAGCAGCCCTCCGGACAGGGGCGACAACAATGAGCAGTTCTTC. Amino acid sequence: CASSPPDRGDNNEQFF.

This chain uses TRBV19 with TRBJ2-1, with D unclear. Per the germline V gene, CDR1 is LNHDA and CDR2 is SQIVND (reference sequence). The CDR3 has 12 amino acids. The V gene lost 10 bases and the J gene lost 8 bases, with 15 bases spanning the gap. CDR3 region: CATKALGDEQFF. CDR3 coding DNA: TGTGCCACAAAGGCCTTGGGCGATGAGCAGTTCTTC.

This clone was counted a single time. The V call is TRBV18, the J call TRBJ2-2; D unclear. CDR3 length: 13 residues. CDR1 KGHSH and CDR2 LQKENI come from the germline V gene. Trimming removed 3 bases at V and 6 bases at J, with 8 bases between. CDR3 nucleotides: TGTGCCAGCTCACCTGGGCCCGCCGGGGAGCTGTTTTTT. The encoded protein is CASSPGPAGELFF.

This clone was seen once. The chain uses TRBV6-5 and TRBJ2-2; TRBD2 aligns across 7 bases. The germline CDR1 and CDR2 sequences are MNHEY and SVGAGI. This CDR3 has 16 amino acids. Losses at the gene ends were 2 bases for V and 5 bases for J; bases not matched to a gene: 8. Written as DNA, the CDR3 is TGTGCCAGCAGTTACCCGGGAGGCCACTATACCGGGGAGCTGTTTTTT. It encodes CASSYPGGHYTGELFF.